These 14 T cell receptor beta chains originate from one sample sequenced in a study of shared clonotypes between healthy human individuals. Here immunoSEQ multiplex PCR was the method, and the copy in TCRdb shows in-frame clones only, minus some. This sample has fewer than 850,000 clones, with 72% found just once. Specimen: memory CD4+ T cells sorted from blood. Sample subset: CD45RA-negative fraction. These receptors came from a woman in her 30s in good health.

The CDR3 region is CASSMRANNEQFF. CDR3 DNA sequence: TGTGCCAGTAGTATGCGGGCCAACAATGAGCAGTTCTTC. The rearrangement uses TRBV19 and TRBJ2-1, with D maybe TRBD2 (5 bases). The V end lost 3 bases, the J end lost 5 bases, and 8 bases lay between the germline ends. There are 13 residues in the CDR3. In germline, CDR1 is LNHDA, CDR2 SQIVND (reference sequence).

J is TRBJ2-1 and V is TRBV28; TRBD2 might be the D (6 bases). Germline V gene data show CDR1 as MDHEN and CDR2 as SYDVKM. The V gene lost 7 bases and the J gene lost 6 bases, with 10 bases spanning the gap. The CDR3 extends over 12 amino acids. In nucleotides, the CDR3 is TGTGCCAGCAATGGAGGGCCCAATGAGCAGTTCTTC. Translated, it gives CASNGGPNEQFF.

The V gene is TRBV7-9, the J gene TRBJ2-3; no clear D. The V end lost 5 bases, the J end lost 0 bases, and 15 bases lay between the germline ends. There are 16 residues in the CDR3. Germline CDR1 is SEHNR and CDR2 is FQNEAQ (reference sequence). The DNA for the CDR3 is TGTGCCAGCAGCCCTGGTAAAGGCACGAGCACAGATACGCAGTATTTT. Its protein product is CASSPGKGTSTDTQYF.

The chain recombines TRBV14 with TRBJ2-1, with D tentatively TRBD1 or TRBD2 (5 bases each). The germline CDR1 and CDR2 sequences are SGHDN and FVKESK. Trimming removed 1 base at V and 11 bases at J, with 12 bases between. The CDR3 runs to 13 residues. The CDR3 DNA reads as TGTGCCAGCAGCCAAGTAGCCGGGGCCAAGCAGTTCTTC. Protein: CASSQVAGAKQFF.

The CDR3 nucleotides are TGTGCCAGCTCAAGGGCGCCGTGGGAGACCCAGTACTTC. Translation: CASSRAPWETQYF. This chain connects TRBV11-2 to TRBJ2-5; D ambiguous. The CDR3 runs 13 residues. Germline values: CDR1 SGHAT, CDR2 FQNNGV. V dropped 8 bases and J dropped 5 bases, with 15 bases sitting between them.

This rearrangement joins TRBV30 to TRBJ1-2, with a weak D call TRBD1 (6 bases). Germline CDR1 reads GTSNPN; CDR2 reads SVGIG (reference sequence). The CDR3 has 14 residues. V was cut by 0 bases and J by 5 bases, with 13 bases left in between. The CDR3 spells CAWSVLGGGYGYTF. CDR3 nucleotides: TGTGCCTGGAGTGTACTCGGAGGGGGGTATGGCTACACCTTC.

The V and J genes are TRBV11-3 and TRBJ1-3; a possible D gene is TRBD1 (6 bases). Germline CDR1 is SGHNT and CDR2 is YENEEA. V dropped 4 bases and J dropped 1 base, with 14 bases sitting between them. This CDR3 comprises 16 residues. CDR3 amino acids: CASSWGPVGSGNTIYF. CDR3 sequence (DNA): TGTGCCAGCAGCTGGGGGCCTGTAGGGTCTGGAAACACCATATATTTT. The full variable domain, its missing parts supplied by reference TRBV11-3 and TRBJ1-3, is EAGVVQSPRYKIIEKKQPVAFWCNPISGHNTLYWYLQNLGQGPELLIRYENEEAVDDSQLPKDRFSAERLKGVDSTLKIQPAELGDSAVYLCASSWGPVGSGNTIYFGEGSWLTVV.

The chain links TRBV27 to TRBJ2-3, with 8 nucleotides matching TRBD1. This CDR3 has 14 amino acids. J gave up 6 bases and V 3 bases, and 5 bases lay outside the gene matches. CDR1 is MNHEY, CDR2 SMNVEV, per germline (reference sequence). The CDR3, as DNA: TGTGCCAGCAGTTTGCAGGGGGCGGGTGATACGCAGTATTTT. It yields the protein CASSLQGAGDTQYF.

Note on this clone: A read error is likely here: a far larger clone is one base away. This chain uses TRBV7-8 with TRBJ2-7; D unresolved. The CDR3 runs 12 residues. Trimming pared 0 bases from V and 2 bases from J, leaving 2 bases between. Germline CDR1 reads SGHVS; CDR2 reads FQNEAQ. The CDR3: CASSLAPYEQYF. In nucleotides, the CDR3 is TGTGCCAGCAGCTTAGCCCCCTACGAGCAGTACTTC.

The V gene is TRBV15, the J gene TRBJ2-3, with D tentatively TRBD2 (6 bases). The germline gives CDR1 LNHNV, CDR2 YYDKDF (reference sequence). The CDR3 totals 15 residues. Trimming cost V 3 bases and J 0 bases, with 10 bases left between them. The CDR3 spells CATSRTAGSTDTQYF. The CDR3 DNA sequence: TGTGCCACCAGCAGGACGGCGGGGAGCACAGATACGCAGTATTTT.

V gene TRBV7-9 combines with J gene TRBJ1-5; unclear D gene. The germline CDR1 and CDR2 sequences are SEHNR and FQNEAQ (reference sequence). This CDR3 is 12 amino acids long. V was shortened by 5 bases and J by 7 bases, with 9 bases between the two germline ends. The CDR3 region is CASSGLGQPQHF. In DNA form, the CDR3 reads TGTGCCAGCAGCGGGCTAGGCCAGCCCCAGCATTTT. The complete variable domain, with remaining parts taken from reference TRBV7-9 and TRBJ1-5, reads DTGVSQNPRHKITKRGQNVTFRCDPISEHNRLYWYRQTLGQGPEFLTYFQNEAQLEKSRLLSDRFSAERPKGSFSTLEIQRTEQGDSAMYLCASSGLGQPQHFGDGTRLSIL.

V gene TRBV13 combines with J gene TRBJ1-1; 7 positions agree with TRBD1. This CDR3 contains 15 residues. J lost 8 bases, V lost 5 bases, and 14 bases had no gene match. Germline CDR1 and CDR2: PRHDT and FYEKMQ (reference sequence). CDR3 region: CASSAAAGTAYEAFF. CDR3 in DNA: TGTGCCAGCAGCGCCGCGGCCGGGACAGCCTACGAAGCTTTCTTT.

V usage is TRBV5-1 and J usage is TRBJ2-2; the D gene is possibly TRBD2 (5 bases). CDR3 length: 19 amino acids. With 2 bases removed from V and 2 bases from J, the gap between germline ends came to 22 bases. Per germline, CDR1 SGHRS and CDR2 YFSETQ. The CDR3 DNA follows: TGCGCCAGCAGCTTTTCTTCGGCGGGCCGGTTTTCTAACACCGGGGAGCTGTTTTTT. Translation: CASSFSSAGRFSNTGELFF.

This clone was counted at least ten times. The chain has TRBV28 and TRBJ2-7; 9 bases are a match to TRBD2. Germline V gene lookup returns CDR1 MDHEN and CDR2 SYDVKM. The CDR3 totals 16 residues. With V trimmed by 5 bases and J by 4 bases, 12 bases remained unmatched. CDR3 DNA: TGTGCCAGCAGTCGTAGTATAGCGGGAGTTAGTTACGAGCAGTACTTC. Its translation is CASSRSIAGVSYEQYF.